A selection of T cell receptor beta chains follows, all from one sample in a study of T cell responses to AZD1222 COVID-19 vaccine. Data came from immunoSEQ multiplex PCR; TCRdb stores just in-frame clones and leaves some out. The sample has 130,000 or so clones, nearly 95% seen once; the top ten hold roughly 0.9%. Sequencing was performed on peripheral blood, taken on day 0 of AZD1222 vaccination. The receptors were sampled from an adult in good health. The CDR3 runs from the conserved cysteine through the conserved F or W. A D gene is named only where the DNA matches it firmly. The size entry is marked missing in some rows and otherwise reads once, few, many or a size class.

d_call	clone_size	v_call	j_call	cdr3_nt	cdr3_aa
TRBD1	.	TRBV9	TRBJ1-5	TGTGCCAGCAGCCCCGGGACAGGGCATCGACAGCCCCAGCATTTT	CASSPGTGHRQPQHF
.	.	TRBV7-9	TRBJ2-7	TGTGCCAGCAGCTCCAAGTCGTCGCCCGAGCAGTACTTC	CASSSKSSPEQYF
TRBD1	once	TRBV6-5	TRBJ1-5	TGTGCCAGTCATACACTCCGGACAGGGGATCAGCCCCAGCATTTT	CASHTLRTGDQPQHF
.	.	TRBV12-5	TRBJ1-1	TGTGCTAGTGGTACCTCGGGGGCAGCTTTCTTT	CASGTSGAAFF
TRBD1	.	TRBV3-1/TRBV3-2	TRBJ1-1	TGTGCCAGCAGCCCGAGGGACAGGGACACTGAAGCTTTCTTT	CASSPRDRDTEAFF
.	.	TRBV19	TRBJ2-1	TGTGCCAGTAGTATTGACAGGAGTGAGCAGTTCTTC	CASSIDRSEQFF
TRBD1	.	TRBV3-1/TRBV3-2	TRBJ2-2	TGTGCCAGCAGACACAGGGGACACACCGGGGAGCTGTTTTTT	CASRHRGHTGELFF
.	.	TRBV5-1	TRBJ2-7	TGCGCCAGCAGCTTGGAAGGTTACGAGCAGTACTTC	CASSLEGYEQYF
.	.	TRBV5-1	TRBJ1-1	TGCGCCAGCAGCTTGATGGGAAGGAACACTGAAGCTTTCTTT	CASSLMGRNTEAFF
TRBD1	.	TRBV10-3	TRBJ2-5	TGTGCCATCAGTGATTCTACCCGGACAGGCCTGGGGGCCCAGTACTTC	CAISDSTRTGLGAQYF
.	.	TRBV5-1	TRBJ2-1	TGCGCCAGCAGCCCCCGGGCATCCGTCGGGGAGCAGTTCTTC	CASSPRASVGEQFF
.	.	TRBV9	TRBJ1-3	TGTGCCAGCAGCGGAGACAGCTCTGGAAACACCATATATTTT	CASSGDSSGNTIYF
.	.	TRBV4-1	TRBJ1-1	TGCGCCAGCAGCCAGGCCCGACAAAACACTGAAGCTTTCTTT	CASSQARQNTEAFF
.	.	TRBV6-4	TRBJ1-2	TGTGCCAGCAGTACAGGACCCGGCTATGGCTACACCTTC	CASSTGPGYGYTF
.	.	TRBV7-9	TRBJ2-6	TGTGCCAGCAGCCAGACCAGGAGTCTCGGGGCCAACGTCCTGACTTTC	CASSQTRSLGANVLTF
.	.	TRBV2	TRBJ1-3	TGTGCCAGCAGCTACGAACCTAGCTCAGGGGTCACCATATATTTT	CASSYEPSSGVTIYF
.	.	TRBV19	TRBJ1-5	TGTGCCAGTAGTAGAGGCAGGCTCCATCAGCCCCAGCATTTT	CASSRGRLHQPQHF
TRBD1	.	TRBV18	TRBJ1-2	TGTGCCAGCTCACCCCCGACAGGGGGCTATGGCTACACCTTC	CASSPPTGGYGYTF
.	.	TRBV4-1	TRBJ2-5	TGCGCCAGCAGCCAAGATGGGCTTGGGGAGACCCAGTACTTC	CASSQDGLGETQYF
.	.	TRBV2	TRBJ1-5	TGTGCCAGCAGTGAGGGTCAGGAGAATCAGCCCCAGCATTTT	CASSEGQENQPQHF
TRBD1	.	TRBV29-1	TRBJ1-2	TGCAGCGTTGAAGAATTTACAGGGGTTAACTATGGCTACACCTTC	CSVEEFTGVNYGYTF
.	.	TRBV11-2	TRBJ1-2	TGTGCCAGCAGCTTAGGGTGGCAAAATTATGGCTACACCTTC	CASSLGWQNYGYTF
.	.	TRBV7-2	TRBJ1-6	TGTGCCAGCAGCTCATACGGGTTCGATAATTCACCCCTCCACTTT	CASSSYGFDNSPLHF
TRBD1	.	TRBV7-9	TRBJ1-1	TGTGCCCTCCGGGACAGGGCTACTGAAGCTTTCTTT	CALRDRATEAFF
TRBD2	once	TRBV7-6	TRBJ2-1	TGTGCCAGCAGCTTTGGACTAGCACGGGATGAGCAGTTCTTC	CASSFGLARDEQFF
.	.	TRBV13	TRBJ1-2	TGTGCCAGCAGCAAGGGGTACTATGGCTACACCTTC	CASSKGYYGYTF
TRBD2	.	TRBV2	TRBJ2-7	TGTGCCAGCAGTGAATTAGCGGGGGGTTCCTACGAGCAGTACTTC	CASSELAGGSYEQYF
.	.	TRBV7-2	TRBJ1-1	TGTGCCAGCAGGTTTAGGCAGGGGACCCCTGAAGCTTTCTTT	CASRFRQGTPEAFF
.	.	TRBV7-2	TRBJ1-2	TGTGCCAGCAGCTTAGTGGGGAGAGACTATGGCTACACCTTC	CASSLVGRDYGYTF
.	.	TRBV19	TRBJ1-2	TGTGCCAGTAGTATTCCCGTCTCTCCGGGGGGCTACACCTTC	CASSIPVSPGGYTF
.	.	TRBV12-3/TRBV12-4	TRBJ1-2	TGTGCCAGCAGTTTGGTGGGGTATGGCTACACCTTC	CASSLVGYGYTF
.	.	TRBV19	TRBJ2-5	TGTGCCAGTAGCTCAGGGGTTTTGGGAGAGACCCAGTACTTC	CASSSGVLGETQYF
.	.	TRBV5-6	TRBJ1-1	TGTGCCAGCAGCCCCCCAGGAAAAGAAGCTTTCTTT	CASSPPGKEAFF
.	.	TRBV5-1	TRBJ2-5	TGCGCCAGCACGAGAGGCCGGGAGACGGACCAGTACTTC	CASTRGRETDQYF
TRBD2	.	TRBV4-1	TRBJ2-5	TGCGCCAGCAGCCAAGGTCCCCGACTAGCGGGGGGGCAAGAGACCCAGTACTTC	CASSQGPRLAGGQETQYF
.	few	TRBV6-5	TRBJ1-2	TGTGCCAGCAGAGGGGACCCACACTATGGCTACACCTTC	CASRGDPHYGYTF
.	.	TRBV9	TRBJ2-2	TGTGCCAGCAGCGTAGTGGGGGTGGGGCCGGTGACCGGGGAGCTGTTTTTT	CASSVVGVGPVTGELFF
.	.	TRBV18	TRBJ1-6	TGTGCCAGCTCCCCCGCCGGGAGCTCCTATAATTCACCCCTCCACTTT	CASSPAGSSYNSPLHF
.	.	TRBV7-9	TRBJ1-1	TGTGCCAGCAGCTTAGCTGGCGTGAGCGCTGAAGCTTTCTTT	CASSLAGVSAEAFF
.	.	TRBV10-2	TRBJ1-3	TGCGCCCGTGCGCGGGGAGGTGGAAACACCATATATTTT	CARARGGGNTIYF
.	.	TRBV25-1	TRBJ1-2	TGTGCCAGCAGTGAATCGCGCCCGGGCGGCTACACCTTC	CASSESRPGGYTF
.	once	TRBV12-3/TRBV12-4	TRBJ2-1	TGTGCCAGCAGTTTGATTAATGAGCAGTTCTTC	CASSLINEQFF
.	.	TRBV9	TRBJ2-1	TGTGCCAGCAGCTTCGCCGGTTTAGCATTGGACGAGCAGTTCTTC	CASSFAGLALDEQFF
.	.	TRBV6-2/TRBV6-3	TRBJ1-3	TGTGCCAGCAGTTCCCCGAACACCGGATTGATTGGAAACACCATATATTTT	CASSSPNTGLIGNTIYF
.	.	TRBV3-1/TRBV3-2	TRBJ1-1	TGTGCCAGCAGCCAGCACGACGGAAACACTGAAGCTTTCTTT	CASSQHDGNTEAFF
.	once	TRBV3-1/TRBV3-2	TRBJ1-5	TGTGCCAGCGGAGGGCCTGGTGAGACGCCCCAGCATTTT	CASGGPGETPQHF
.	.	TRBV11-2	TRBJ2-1	TGTGCCAGCAGCACCACCCGGGACGGCGGGCATGAGCAGTTCTTC	CASSTTRDGGHEQFF
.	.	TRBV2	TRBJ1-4	TGTGCCAGCAAGGTTTTAGGTGAAAAACTGTTTTTT	CASKVLGEKLFF
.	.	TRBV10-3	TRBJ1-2	TGTGCCATCAGTGATGTTAACCGTAACTATGGCTACACCTTC	CAISDVNRNYGYTF
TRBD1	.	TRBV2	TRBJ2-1	TGTGCCAGCATGGGACAGGGGTATAATGAGCAGTTCTTC	CASMGQGYNEQFF
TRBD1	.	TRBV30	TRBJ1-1	TGTGCCTGGAGCGCCATCGGACAGGTCGGTGAAGCTTTCTTT	CAWSAIGQVGEAFF
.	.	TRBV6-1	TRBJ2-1	TGTGCCAGCAGTGAGTTCGCGAGTCATCAGCAGTTCTTC	CASSEFASHQQFF
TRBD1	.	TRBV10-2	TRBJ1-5	TGCGCCAGCAGTTCCCGGGACAGGACATCAAATCAGCCCCAGCATTTT	CASSSRDRTSNQPQHF
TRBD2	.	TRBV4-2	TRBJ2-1	TGTGCCAGCAGCCGTAGCGGGGGGGGACCCTACAATGAGCAGTTCTTC	CASSRSGGGPYNEQFF
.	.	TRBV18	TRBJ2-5	TGTGCCAGCTCACCACCGAGCAGGGGGGTTGAGACCCAGTACTTC	CASSPPSRGVETQYF
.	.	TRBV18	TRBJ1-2	TGTGCCAGCTCACCACGGGACCTAGGGAGTCACTATGGCTACACCTTC	CASSPRDLGSHYGYTF
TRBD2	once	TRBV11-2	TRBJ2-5	TGTGCCAGCAGCCCCAACCCGGCGGGAGTCCAAGAGACCCAGTACTTC	CASSPNPAGVQETQYF
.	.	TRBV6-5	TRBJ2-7	TGTGCCAGCAGTTACGGGCAGGGCTCGTATGAGCAGTACTTC	CASSYGQGSYEQYF
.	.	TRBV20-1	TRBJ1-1	TGCAGTGCTAGTCTAAGCCAGGACCAGCTTCGAGCTTTCTTT	CSASLSQDQLRAFF
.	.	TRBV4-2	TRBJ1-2	TGTGCCAGCAGCCAAAGGACAGACCTCTATGGCTACACCTTC	CASSQRTDLYGYTF